This TCR beta chain was recorded in a study of T cells in lung cancer brain metastases. Assay: immunoSEQ multiplex PCR; the TCRdb copy retains only in-frame clones and omits some. This table holds 750 to 1,000 clones, roughly 93% found once. The CDR3 is made up of 15 amino acids. In germline, CDR1 is SQVTM, CDR2 ANQGSEA. V was pared by 6 bases and J by 2 bases, with 8 bases of the junction left unmatched. This clone was found once. This chain joins TRBV29-1 and TRBJ2-3; TRBD2 agrees at 10 bases. This clonotype was sampled from a woman in her thirties or forties with non-small cell lung cancer. Sequencing used tumor tissue from the primary lung tumor. The CDR3 bases are TGCAGCGTACGCGGACTAGCGGACTTCACAGATACGCAGTATTTT. It yields the protein CSVRGLADFTDTQYF.